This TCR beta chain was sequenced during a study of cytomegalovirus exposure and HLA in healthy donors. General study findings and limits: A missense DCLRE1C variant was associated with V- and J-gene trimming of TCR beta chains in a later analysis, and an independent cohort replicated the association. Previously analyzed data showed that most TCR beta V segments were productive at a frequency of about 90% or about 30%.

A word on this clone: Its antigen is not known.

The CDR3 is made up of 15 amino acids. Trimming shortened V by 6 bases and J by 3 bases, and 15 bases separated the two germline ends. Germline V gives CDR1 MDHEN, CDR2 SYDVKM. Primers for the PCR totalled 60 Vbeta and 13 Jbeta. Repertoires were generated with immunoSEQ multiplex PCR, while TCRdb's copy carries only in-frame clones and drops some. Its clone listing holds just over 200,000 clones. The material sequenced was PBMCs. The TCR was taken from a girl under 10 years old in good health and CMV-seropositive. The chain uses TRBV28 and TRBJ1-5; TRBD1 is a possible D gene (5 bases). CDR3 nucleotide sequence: TGTGCCAGCAGGCGGGGTTGGGGGTCCAATCAGCCCCAGCATTTT. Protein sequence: CASRRGWGSNQPQHF.